Listed here are 31 T cell receptor beta chains from one sample, sequenced in a study of T-cell reconstitution after alpha-beta-depleted transplantation in children listed by TCRdb under 2016. According to the study, the label for this sample's treatment or condition signals: allogeneic hematopoietic cell transplantation with graft depleted of TCRalphabeta T cells and CD19 B cells. Libraries were made using PCR. The data were produced on an Illumina HiSeq 2500. Molecular barcoding was employed in the preparation of TCR libraries, with unique molecular identifiers being used to normalize TCRbeta repertoire quantification. Through fastp at Q25 and MiXCR, TCRdb rebuilt clones from the public reads, retaining in-frame beta chains. Duplicate CDR3 protein sequences are folded into a single record with the most common DNA and genes. In all, the sample holds 150,000 to 250,000 distinct CDR3 sequences, and about 6% of those were seen once. The top ten constitute around 4.4% of the sample.

The sample in question was PBMCs, obtained before TCRalphabeta/CD19-depleted stem cell transplant. The receptor source for this set is a girl under three years old with combined immunodeficiency, due to receive a stem cell transplant.

Notes on this clonotype: A much bigger clone sits one base away, suggesting this may be a read error. The gene calls are TRBV29-1 and TRBJ2-1; 7 nucleotides align to TRBD2. Germline-derived CDR1 and CDR2 are SQVTM and ANQGSEA. CDR3 length: 13 amino acids. V lost 8 bases and J lost 8; bases outside the gene matches: 12. The CDR3 DNA follows: TGCAGCCTCTTCAGCGGGAATAACGATGAGCAGTTCTTC. It specifies CSLFSGNNDEQFF.

In its sample, this clonotype was seen many times. The chain uses TRBV4-1 and TRBJ2-1, with 11 bases fitting TRBD1. The CDR3 sequence is 15 residues long. J was trimmed by 8 bases and V by 3 bases; bases with no gene match: 6. Per germline, CDR1 MGHRA and CDR2 YSYEKL. The CDR3 loop is CASSQGQGVIDEQFF. The CDR3 nucleotides are TGCGCCAGCAGCCAGGGACAGGGGGTAATAGATGAGCAGTTCTTC.

This clonotype was counted only a few times. The chain employs TRBV5-1 and TRBJ2-7; the D is unclear. There are 13 residues in the CDR3. Looked up from germline, CDR1 is SGHRS and CDR2 is YFSETQ. Deletions cut 3 bases from V and 2 bases from J, with 9 bases between. CDR3 region: CASSYGVAYEQYF. CDR3 nucleotide sequence: TGCGCCAGCAGCTATGGGGTGGCCTACGAGCAGTACTTC. The entire variable domain, with the rest obtained from reference TRBV5-1 and TRBJ2-7, is as follows: KAGVTQTPRYLIKTRGQQVTLSCSPISGHRSVSWYQQTPGQGLQFLFEYFSETQRNKGNFPGRFSGRQFSNSRSEMNVSTLELGDSALYLCASSYGVAYEQYFGPGTRLTVT.

This clonotype appeared a few times. The chain employs TRBV6-5 and TRBJ2-7; maybe TRBD2 (6 bases). V was trimmed by 3 bases and J by 2 bases, leaving 14 bases between them. The germline CDR1 and CDR2 sequences are MNHEY and SVGAGI. This CDR3 region has 15 residues. The CDR3 bases are TGTGCCAGCAGTTATTCTAGCGCGTTGACCTACGAGCAGTACTTC. As protein: CASSYSSALTYEQYF.

This clonotype was counted ten times or more. This chain connects TRBV10-2 to TRBJ2-2, with D perhaps matching TRBD2 (6 bases). The V end was cut by 7 bases, the J end by 5 bases, with 14 bases between. Per germline, CDR1 WSHSY and CDR2 SAAADI. This CDR3 region has 14 residues. The CDR3 loop is CASTVGTRTGELFF. CDR3 in DNA: TGCGCCAGCACCGTGGGGACTCGAACCGGGGAGCTGTTTTTT.

This clonotype was picked up many times. The chain couples TRBV28 to TRBJ2-3, with 9 positions matching TRBD1. The CDR3 has 14 residues. Germline CDR1 MDHEN, CDR2 SYDVKM. The V gene end was trimmed by 5 bases and the J gene end by 3 bases; junction bases not matched to a gene: 3. The CDR3 protein is CASSPDRGTDTQYF. DNA for the CDR3: TGTGCCAGCAGTCCGGACAGGGGAACAGATACGCAGTATTTT.

The sample holds many counts of this clonotype. The V and J genes are TRBV3-1 and TRBJ2-3; D possibly corresponds to TRBD2 (5 bases). V gave up 2 bases and J gave up 7 bases, with 10 bases separating them. Germline V gene sequence: CDR1 LGHDT, CDR2 YNNKEL (reference sequence). The CDR3 sequence is 13 residues long. For the CDR3, the DNA is TGTGCCAGCAGCCAACCCGCGGGTCATACGCAGTATTTT. Translating it yields CASSQPAGHTQYF.

This clonotype was detected many times. The chain uses TRBV5-1 and TRBJ2-5; 7 bases line up with TRBD1. Trimming cost V 4 bases and J 4 bases; bases outside gene matches: 13. This CDR3 spans 16 amino acids. The V gene's germline CDR1 is SGHRS and CDR2 YFSETQ. CDR3 residues: CASSDGTAGNGETQYF. CDR3 nucleotides: TGCGCCAGCAGCGACGGGACAGCTGGCAACGGAGAGACCCAGTACTTC.

This clonotype has a count of ten or more. This chain uses TRBV12-3 or TRBV12-4 with TRBJ2-2; 13 nucleotides agree with TRBD2. Trimming at V came to 8 bases and at J to 0 bases, leaving 6 bases not matched to a gene. The CDR3 extends over 17 amino acids. The CDR3 spells CASVGLAGTSNTGELFF. In DNA form, the CDR3 reads TGTGCCAGCGTGGGACTAGCGGGGACCTCGAACACCGGGGAGCTGTTTTTT.

The sample holds many counts of this clonotype. The chain is built from TRBV5-6 and TRBJ2-1; TRBD2 might be the D (5 bases). The V end lost 4 bases, the J end lost 6 bases, and 11 bases lay between the germline ends. The length of the CDR3 is 13 residues. Looked up from germline, CDR1 is SGHDT and CDR2 is YYEEEE. The CDR3: CASSILARNEQFF. The CDR3 DNA sequence: TGTGCCAGCAGCATCCTAGCCCGCAATGAGCAGTTCTTC.

V gene TRBV4-3 combines with J gene TRBJ2-3; D is possibly TRBD1 or TRBD2 (6 bases each). Germline V gene sequence: CDR1 LGHNA, CDR2 YSLEER. This CDR3 comprises 16 residues. V was shortened by 0 bases and J by 5 bases, with 15 bases between the two germline ends. CDR3 sequence: CASSQEMRGEVDTQYF. CDR3 sequence (DNA): TGCGCCAGCAGCCAAGAGATGAGGGGGGAGGTAGATACGCAGTATTTT.

The sample holds a few counts of this clonotype. The chain carries TRBV15 and TRBJ2-7; 11 bases fit TRBD1. The CDR3 covers 15 residues. V shed 5 bases and J 3 bases; nucleotides not matched to a gene: 6. The germline V gene encodes CDR1 LNHNV and CDR2 YYDKDF (reference sequence). The CDR3 coding sequence is TGTGCCACCAGCGTCTCGGGACAGGGGGACTACGAGCAGTACTTC. Translation gives CATSVSGQGDYEQYF.

Concerning this clonotype itself: At one boundary the junction diverges from the germline segment, which might be a read error. CDR3 in DNA: TGTGCCAGCAGTTCGAATGACAATGAGCAGTTGTTC. It translates to CASSSNDNEQLF. This chain links TRBV7-6 with TRBJ2-1; D not resolved. Germline V CDR1 and CDR2: SGHVS, FNYEAQ. This CDR3 has 12 amino acids.

The table lists this clonotype with many counts. The chain employs TRBV4-1 and TRBJ1-4; D call uncertain. The ends were cut back, 1 base at V and 11 bases at J, with 11 bases in the middle. Per germline, CDR1 MGHRA and CDR2 YSYEKL. This CDR3 is 13 amino acids long. CDR3 nucleotide sequence: TGCGCCAGCAGCCAAGGAAACCCCGGGAAACTGTTTTTT. Protein: CASSQGNPGKLFF.

This clonotype was detected many times. The genes are TRBV12-3 or TRBV12-4 and TRBJ2-3; the match to TRBD2 covers 10 bases. This CDR3 has 17 residues. V was clipped by 3 bases and J by 4 bases; unmatched bases: 10. CDR3 protein: CASSFPTSGAVADTQYF. The CDR3 DNA is TGTGCCAGCAGTTTCCCTACTAGCGGGGCGGTGGCAGATACGCAGTATTTT.

This clonotype was seen repeatedly, ten times or more. J is TRBJ2-5 and V is TRBV6-2 or TRBV6-3, with TRBD2 identical over 10 bases. Losses at the gene ends were 5 bases for V and 5 bases for J; bases not matched to a gene: 5. The CDR3 is 14 amino acids. From germline, CDR1 is MNHEY and CDR2 SVGEGT. CDR3: CASSPLAGVETQYF. CDR3 DNA sequence: TGTGCCAGCAGTCCCCTAGCGGGGGTGGAGACCCAGTACTTC.

The V gene is TRBV12-3 or TRBV12-4, the J gene TRBJ2-7; 11 nucleotides match TRBD2. The CDR3 totals 16 residues. V lost 6 bases to trimming and J lost 2 bases; unmatched junction nucleotides: 9. CDR3 sequence reads: CASSPLAGGPPYEQYF. The DNA of the CDR3 is TGTGCCAGCAGCCCTCTAGCGGGAGGTCCCCCCTACGAGCAGTACTTC.

This clonotype occurred many times. The chain uses TRBV19 and TRBJ2-1; perhaps D is TRBD1 or TRBD2 (5 bases each). Germline V gene sequence: CDR1 LNHDA, CDR2 SQIVND (reference sequence). Trimming took 0 bases from V and 2 from J, leaving 14 bases between them. The CDR3 sequence is 17 residues long. Written as DNA, the CDR3 is TGTGCCAGTAGTATAGATTGGGGACCGTCTACCTACAATGAGCAGTTCTTC. It specifies CASSIDWGPSTYNEQFF.

This clonotype appeared many times. The chain links TRBV7-8 to TRBJ1-6; the D is unclear. Germline CDR1 SGHVS, CDR2 FQNEAQ. V was trimmed by 7 bases and J by 1 base, leaving 8 bases between them. CDR3 length: 14 residues. CDR3 sequence: CASKEVSYNSPLHF. The CDR3 bases are TGTGCCAGCAAGGAAGTTTCCTATAATTCACCCCTCCACTTT.

This clonotype showed up many times. The V gene is TRBV7-2, the J gene TRBJ2-1; 9 nucleotides match TRBD1. The CDR3 has 14 amino acids. V dropped 5 bases and J dropped 2; count of bases not matched to a gene: 1. CDR1 and CDR2 (germline): SGHTA, FQGNSA. The CDR3 loop is CASSRQGAYNEQFF. The CDR3 nucleotides read TGTGCCAGCAGCCGACAGGGGGCCTACAATGAGCAGTTCTTC.

This clonotype was found many times. The genes are TRBV20-1 and TRBJ2-3, with 11 bases lining up with TRBD2. There are 17 residues in the CDR3. The germline gives CDR1 DFQATT, CDR2 SNEGSKA (reference sequence). V lost 6 bases and J lost 4; bases outside the gene matches: 15. CDR3 residues: CSAETLAGGRRPDTQYF. CDR3 DNA sequence: TGCAGTGCCGAGACCCTAGCGGGGGGCCGCCGGCCAGATACGCAGTATTTT.

This clonotype was seen many times. The chain recombines TRBV27 with TRBJ1-1; D is unclear. The CDR3 consists of 14 residues. Germline values: CDR1 MNHEY, CDR2 SMNVEV (reference sequence). V lost 6 bases and J lost 4, with 15 bases in between. As DNA, the CDR3 is TGTGCCAGCAGGGGCTTGTTGATATTCACTGAAGCTTTCTTT. It encodes CASRGLLIFTEAFF.

There are many counts of this clonotype. The chain is built from TRBV4-3 and TRBJ2-7; D may be TRBD1 (5 bases). Trimming pared 6 bases from V and 1 base from J, leaving 16 bases between. The V gene's germline CDR1 is LGHNA and CDR2 YSLEER. This CDR3 contains 15 residues. CDR3 residues: CASRAERGASYEQYF. The CDR3 DNA reads TGCGCCAGCAGAGCCGAAAGGGGTGCTTCCTACGAGCAGTACTTC.

This rearrangement joins TRBV7-9 to TRBJ2-7; D perhaps matches TRBD2 (6 bases). The CDR3 is 15 amino acids. The germline V and J ends were trimmed by 2 bases and 0 bases, with 11 bases remaining between them. CDR1 is SEHNR, CDR2 FQNEAQ, per germline (reference sequence). This CDR3 reads CASSLKAGFSYEQYF. CDR3 DNA sequence: TGTGCCAGCAGCTTAAAAGCGGGTTTCTCCTACGAGCAGTACTTC.

This clonotype was counted at least ten times. The chain recombines TRBV20-1 with TRBJ2-1; D gene uncertain. Trimming stripped 0 bases from V and 7 bases from J, with 7 bases between. The CDR3 has 12 amino acids. Germline V gene sequence: CDR1 DFQATT, CDR2 SNEGSKA (reference sequence). The CDR3 region is CSARDWRNEQFF. CDR3 DNA sequence: TGCAGTGCTAGAGATTGGCGGAATGAGCAGTTCTTC.

This clonotype was detected only a few times. The rearrangement links TRBV7-8 to TRBJ2-6; D ambiguous. Germline V lookup: CDR1 SGHVS, CDR2 FQNEAQ. With 1 base removed from V and 0 bases from J, the gap between germline ends came to 13 bases. The CDR3 is made up of 18 amino acids. This CDR3 is CASSLVDTYDSGANVLTF. Here the CDR3 DNA reads TGTGCCAGCAGCTTAGTTGACACCTATGACTCTGGGGCCAACGTCCTGACTTTC.

The sample holds many counts of this clonotype. The V call is TRBV30, the J call TRBJ2-7; 7 positions match TRBD1. The J segment lost 2 bases and the V segment lost 5 bases, leaving 3 bases of the junction unmatched. Germline V gene sequence: CDR1 GTSNPN, CDR2 SVGIG (reference sequence). The CDR3 spans 12 residues. Written as DNA, the CDR3 is TGTGCCTGGGACAGGGATACCTACGAGCAGTACTTC. Translated: CAWDRDTYEQYF.

In this sample, this clonotype turned up a few times. The V gene is TRBV20-1, the J gene TRBJ1-5; 8 nucleotides align to TRBD1. This CDR3 contains 13 residues. CDR1 and CDR2 (germline): DFQATT, SNEGSKA (reference sequence). Trimming cost V 6 bases and J 0 bases; bases outside gene matches: 1. CDR3 sequence: CSAGQDSNQPQHF. The CDR3 nucleotides are TGCAGTGCGGGACAGGATAGCAATCAGCCCCAGCATTTT.

This clonotype was counted many times. The chain uses TRBV9 and TRBJ1-2; D gene ambiguous. Trimming cost V 0 bases and J 6 bases, with 15 bases left between them. Germline CDR1 reads SGDLS; CDR2 reads YYNGEE. The CDR3 extends over 15 amino acids. The CDR3 here is CASSVGMSALHGYTF. The CDR3 bases are TGTGCCAGCAGCGTAGGAATGTCAGCACTTCATGGCTACACCTTC.

The chain employs TRBV20-1 and TRBJ1-3, with D tentatively TRBD1 (5 bases). With 6 bases removed from V and 0 bases from J, the gap between germline ends came to 12 bases. The CDR3 has 14 amino acids. The germline gives CDR1 DFQATT, CDR2 SNEGSKA (reference sequence). DNA for the CDR3: TGCAGTGCCCTAGCCCAGGGCTCTGGAAACACCATATATTTT. It translates to CSALAQGSGNTIYF.

In its sample, this clonotype was seen many times. The chain employs TRBV28 and TRBJ1-2, with TRBD1 matching 8 bases. Germline trimming cut 2 bases from V and 4 bases from J; bases unmatched to any gene: 9. Germline V CDR1 and CDR2: MDHEN, SYDVKM. The CDR3 spans 16 residues. The CDR3 is CASSLPPGQVSYGYTF. The CDR3 DNA reads TGTGCCAGCAGTTTACCCCCGGGACAGGTCAGCTATGGCTACACCTTC.